This paragraph reports one TCR beta chain. As yet, its antigen is unknown. Germline values: CDR1 SQVTM, CDR2 ANQGSEA. Trimming cost V 0 bases and J 12 bases, with 18 bases left between them. CDR3 length equals 13 residues. The data belong to a study of radiotherapy plus CTLA-4 blockade in lung cancer. Study-level background: Objective response rate was 15% to 20%; disease control rate, approximately 30%.

Each patient with chemo-refractory metastatic non-small-cell lung cancer was treated with focal radiation plus CTLA-4 blockade using ipilimumab. The assay was immunoSEQ multiplex PCR, and TCRdb's table has in-frame clones only and misses some. Of around 130,000 clones in the sample, 75% to 90% were seen once. General study results and limits: TCR clones originating in tumors grew in number in blood after radiotherapy plus ipilimumab.

This receptor was taken from a human donor with non-small cell lung cancer that progressed on radiotherapy plus ipilimumab. The sample was peripheral blood, taken from a patient treated with radiotherapy plus ipilimumab. V is TRBV29-1 and J is TRBJ2-7; D uncertain. The CDR3 DNA is TGCAGCGTTGAAGAGGCCCCGGCCAGCCTTTTGTACTTC. Encoded protein: CSVEEAPASLLYF.